This TCR beta chain was captured in a study of blood T cell repertoires in COVID-19. Assay used: immunoSEQ multiplex PCR; TCRdb lists only in-frame clones, some missing. The table records around 150,000 clones, approximately 92% of them present only once. This clone was picked up one time. The sequence came from a woman in her sixties or seventies with active COVID-19. Material for sequencing was peripheral blood.

CDR3 DNA sequence: TGTGCCAGCGGTCAGGGTGGCACCGGGGAGCTGTTTTTT. Translation: CASGQGGTGELFF. The chain links TRBV2 to TRBJ2-2; possible D gene TRBD1, 5 bases. The CDR3 totals 13 residues. Germline V lookup: CDR1 SNHLY, CDR2 FYNNEI. Trimming pared 8 bases from V and 4 bases from J, leaving 11 bases between.